These 17 T cell receptor beta chains share one sample of origin, sequenced in a study of shared clonotypes between healthy human individuals. Profiling relied on immunoSEQ multiplex PCR, and the TCRdb table lists in-frame clones only, not all of them. The profile shows roughly 2.5 million clones, over 85% of them singletons. Sequenced: naive CD4+ T cells sorted from blood. As for subset: CD45RA+ positively selected. These receptor sequences come from a man aged 18-30 years in good health.

The chain combines TRBV11-3 with TRBJ2-7; no clear D. The CDR3 sequence is 12 residues long. The germline V gene has CDR1 SGHNT and CDR2 YENEEA. V gave up 5 bases and J gave up 4 bases, with 9 bases separating them. The CDR3 DNA reads TGTGCCAGCAGCCTCCGATGGTACGAGCAGTACTTC. It yields the protein CASSLRWYEQYF.

This chain links TRBV6-6 with TRBJ2-2, with 7 bases that match TRBD1. V shed 7 bases and J 1 base; nucleotides not matched to a gene: 6. CDR3 length equals 15 residues. The germline CDR1 and CDR2 sequences are MNHNY and SVGAGI (reference sequence). The CDR3 DNA follows: TGTGCCAGCATTACTAGGACAGGGAACACCGGGGAGCTGTTTTTT. Translation gives CASITRTGNTGELFF.

Of note for this clone: Other nucleotide sequences from this sample produce the same CDR3. V gene TRBV6-6 combines with J gene TRBJ1-5; D not resolved. The CDR3 length is 15 residues. The germline gives CDR1 MNHNY, CDR2 SVGAGI (reference sequence). Trimming shortened V by 0 bases and J by 0 bases, and 6 bases separated the two germline ends. CDR3 sequence reads: CASSYSQYSNQPQHF. The CDR3 DNA reads TGTGCCAGCAGTTACTCCCAATATAGCAATCAGCCCCAGCATTTT.

This chain joins TRBV7-2 and TRBJ2-3; the D is unclear. This CDR3 is 12 amino acids long. CDR1 and CDR2 from the germline V gene are SGHTA and FQGNSA. V dropped 1 base and J dropped 7 bases, with 6 bases sitting between them. CDR3 amino acids: CASSLERNTQYF. Here the CDR3 DNA reads TGTGCCAGCAGCTTAGAAAGAAATACGCAGTATTTT.

The chain recombines TRBV28 with TRBJ1-5; D may be TRBD1 (5 bases). Between the trimmed V and J ends, which lost 1 base and 2 bases, there was a span of 9 bases. Germline loops: CDR1 MDHEN, CDR2 SYDVKM. The CDR3 has 15 amino acids. CDR3 residues: CASSLYKGGNQPQHF. The DNA of the CDR3 is TGTGCCAGCAGTTTATATAAAGGGGGCAATCAGCCCCAGCATTTT.

J is TRBJ2-3 and V is TRBV7-2; D is unclear. Germline CDR1 reads SGHTA; CDR2 reads FQGNSA. Between the trimmed V and J ends, which lost 7 bases and 0 bases, there was a span of 5 bases. The CDR3 is 12 amino acids. The CDR3 sequence is CASTRSTDTQYF. In DNA form, the CDR3 reads TGTGCCAGCACCCGGAGCACAGATACGCAGTATTTT.

V and J are TRBV5-1 and TRBJ2-5, with 9 positions matching TRBD2. Per the germline V gene, CDR1 is SGHRS and CDR2 is YFSETQ. The CDR3 has 18 residues. J lost 7 bases, V lost 0 bases, and 16 bases had no gene match. The CDR3 region has the DNA TGCGCCAGCAGCTTGGCGTCTAGCGGGATACCCCCCTCGGGGACCCAGTACTTC. It encodes CASSLASSGIPPSGTQYF.

This chain joins TRBV6-1 and TRBJ1-2; 10 bases agree with TRBD1. The CDR3 covers 15 residues. V lost 3 bases and J lost 2; bases outside the gene matches: 3. The germline V gene encodes CDR1 MNHNS and CDR2 SASEGT. CDR3 in DNA: TGTGCCAGCAGTGACCCGGACAGGGGGAACTATGGCTACACCTTC. It is translated as CASSDPDRGNYGYTF.

The J gene is TRBJ1-2, the V gene TRBV29-1; weak D call: TRBD1 (5 bases). This CDR3 comprises 11 residues. Germline V gives CDR1 SQVTM, CDR2 ANQGSEA. V shed 3 bases and J shed 6 bases, with 8 bases lying between them. The CDR3 loop reads CSVEGLDGYTF. DNA for the CDR3: TGCAGCGTTGAGGGGCTTGATGGCTACACCTTC.

As regards this clone: At one of its ends the junction is not consistent with the germline gene, which may arise from a read error. The chain has TRBV7-7 and TRBJ2-2; no clear D. The CDR3 is made up of 13 amino acids. CDR1 and CDR2 from the germline V gene are SSHAT and FNYEAQ (reference sequence). The CDR3 sequence: CASSLASAGELFF. For the CDR3, the DNA is TGTGCTAGCAGCTTAGCAAGCGCCGGGGAGCTGTTTTTT.

In this sample, this clone turned up once. The J gene is TRBJ1-5, the V gene TRBV6-1; no reliable D call. V lost 2 bases, J lost 3 bases, and 8 bases lay in between. The germline CDR1 and CDR2 sequences are MNHNS and SASEGT. CDR3 size: 14 residues. The CDR3 nucleotides are TGTGCCAGCAGTGAACAAAGGTTCAATCAGCCCCAGCATTTT. Amino acids: CASSEQRFNQPQHF.

The count of this clone is one. The chain links TRBV7-2 to TRBJ2-5; a weak D match, TRBD2 (5 bases). The germline V gene encodes CDR1 SGHTA and CDR2 FQGNSA. The CDR3 is 14 residues long. V lost 5 bases, J lost 1 base, and 11 bases lay in between. The CDR3 here is CASSKSGTQETQYF. The CDR3 region has the DNA TGTGCCAGCAGCAAAAGCGGAACCCAAGAGACCCAGTACTTC.

On this clone: Other DNA variants within this sample encode the same CDR3. V is TRBV7-9 and J is TRBJ1-4; D may be TRBD1 (6 bases). Germline V gives CDR1 SEHNR, CDR2 FQNEAQ (reference sequence). The CDR3 length is 14 residues. Trimming pared 4 bases from V and 2 bases from J, leaving 8 bases between. The CDR3 is CASSSQGTNEKLFF. CDR3 sequence (DNA): TGTGCCAGCAGCTCCCAGGGGACTAATGAAAAACTGTTTTTT. Combining the CDR3 with reference TRBV7-9 and TRBJ1-4 gives the whole variable domain DTGVSQNPRHKITKRGQNVTFRCDPISEHNRLYWYRQTLGQGPEFLTYFQNEAQLEKSRLLSDRFSAERPKGSFSTLEIQRTEQGDSAMYLCASSSQGTNEKLFFGSGTQLSVL.

The CDR3 protein is CAWSPTRTSGSTDTQYF. The DNA of the CDR3 is TGTGCCTGGAGTCCAACCCGGACTAGCGGGAGCACAGATACGCAGTATTTT. The J gene is TRBJ2-3, the V gene TRBV30, with 11 nucleotides matching TRBD2. Trimming removed 2 bases from V and 0 bases from J; junction bases left unmatched: 7. The CDR3 loop spans 17 amino acids. Germline V gene data show CDR1 as GTSNPN and CDR2 as SVGIG (reference sequence).

This chain joins TRBV5-4 and TRBJ2-1, with TRBD1 identical over 9 bases. V lost 0 bases to trimming and J lost 5 bases; unmatched junction nucleotides: 3. Germline lookup yields CDR1 SGHNT and CDR2 YYREEE (reference sequence). The CDR3 contains 15 residues. The CDR3 protein is CASSLDRGLNNEQFF. In nucleotides, the CDR3 is TGTGCCAGCAGCTTGGACAGGGGGCTTAACAATGAGCAGTTCTTC.

The count of this clone is one. The J gene is TRBJ2-7, the V gene TRBV18; a weak D match, TRBD1 (6 bases). V dropped 2 bases and J dropped 6 bases, with 14 bases sitting between them. CDR1 and CDR2 (germline): KGHSH, LQKENI. The CDR3 is 14 residues long. The CDR3 nucleotides read TGTGCCAGCTCACCATACACAGGGTCGGGCGAGCAGTACTTC. Translating gives CASSPYTGSGEQYF.

The V and J genes are TRBV6-1 and TRBJ1-3, with unresolved D. Deletions cut 0 bases from V and 0 bases from J, with 0 bases between. The CDR3 is 13 residues long. Germline assignment: CDR1 MNHNS and CDR2 SASEGT. The CDR3 sequence: CASSEASGNTIYF. CDR3 DNA sequence: TGTGCCAGCAGTGAAGCCTCTGGAAACACCATATATTTT.